This T cell receptor (beta chain) was sequenced during a study of identical twins. The germline V and J ends were trimmed by 2 bases and 4 bases, with 12 bases remaining between them. Germline assignment: CDR1 SGHTA and CDR2 FQGNSA. The CDR3 has 15 residues. Findings of the study overall: Out-of-frame sharing of TCR alpha in monozygotic twins was underestimated by models. Among out-of-frame alpha sequences shared by twins, low generation probability occurred in excess. The study found weaker excess twin sharing in beta out-of-frame sequences.

This clonotype was detected only a few times. Antigen: not known. A universal primer site came from template switching; cDNA carried unique molecular identifiers. TCRdb used MiXCR to reprocess the 5' RACE reads, holding one entry per CDR3 protein. This table holds around 480,000 distinct CDR3 sequences, 13% to 15% found once. Separately, the same data were catalogued under a study of yellow fever vaccine responses in identical twins.

V gene TRBV7-2 combines with J gene TRBJ2-1; either TRBD1 or TRBD2 may supply D (6 bases each). Sequencing was done on a sample of CD4+ T cells sorted from blood. The sequence was obtained from a young woman in good health. As DNA, the CDR3 is TGTGCCAGCAGCTTAACAGGGACTCTATACAATGAGCAGTTCTTC. It is translated as CASSLTGTLYNEQFF. The full variable domain, in which reference TRBV7-2 and TRBJ2-1 provide the parts outside the CDR3, is GAGVSQSPSNKVTEKGKDVELRCDPISGHTALYWYRQSLGQGLEFLIYFQGNSAPDKSGLPSDRFSAERTGGSVSTLTIQRTQQEDSAVYLCASSLTGTLYNEQFFGPGTRLTVL.